Listed here is a single T cell receptor beta chain. At one of its ends the junction is not consistent with the germline gene, which may arise from a read error. Libraries were prepared by immunoSEQ multiplex PCR; TCRdb keeps only in-frame clonotypes and omits some of them. The table includes about 180,000 clones, 86% detected once. The sample comes from a study of blood T cell repertoires in COVID-19. Whole-study context: T cells, B-cell-depleted T cells, or PBMCs supplied cDNA or gDNA.

Sequenced input: PBMCs or T cells enriched from blood (not recorded which). This sequence was found in a woman in her 30s who had recovered from COVID-19.

CDR3 region: CASIFGRDSEF. DNA of the CDR3: TGTGCCAGCATCTTTGGGAGGGACTCCGAATTC. This chain connects TRBV6-5 to TRBJ2-7, with TRBD2 matching over 7 bases. The germline V gene has CDR1 MNHEY and CDR2 SVGAGI. This CDR3 spans 11 amino acids.